What follows are 26 T cell receptor beta chains derived from one specimen sequenced in a study of shared clonotypes between healthy human individuals. Using immunoSEQ multiplex PCR, the repertoire was profiled, and TCRdb retains in-frame clones only, with some absent. The sample lists roughly 1,000,000 clones, around 78% occurring once. Input material: memory CD4+ T cells from PBMCs. Subset given: CD45RA-negative fraction. These receptors all stem from a man aged 18 to 30 in good health. Some clones in this sample may be carry-over from other donors' samples.

The V gene is TRBV29-1, the J gene TRBJ1-2; D is perhaps TRBD1 (5 bases). Trimming stripped 0 bases from V and 7 bases from J, with 15 bases between. The CDR3 runs 14 residues. Germline-derived CDR1 and CDR2 are SQVTM and ANQGSEA. The CDR3 nucleotides read TGCAGCGTTGAAGATCGGGCAGGGATTCGTGGCTACACCTTC. Translation: CSVEDRAGIRGYTF.

This sequence joins TRBV5-1 and TRBJ2-7; the match to TRBD1 covers 7 bases. CDR1 is SGHRS, CDR2 YFSETQ, per germline. V lost 0 bases to trimming and J lost 0 bases; unmatched junction nucleotides: 3. This CDR3 is built from 15 residues. Written as DNA, the CDR3 is TGCGCCAGCAGCTTGGGGCAGGGGGACTCCTACGAGCAGTACTTC. Its protein product is CASSLGQGDSYEQYF. The full variable domain, completed using reference TRBV5-1 and TRBJ2-7, is KAGVTQTPRYLIKTRGQQVTLSCSPISGHRSVSWYQQTPGQGLQFLFEYFSETQRNKGNFPGRFSGRQFSNSRSEMNVSTLELGDSALYLCASSLGQGDSYEQYFGPGTRLTVT.

This clone appeared a few times. The rearrangement joins TRBV28 to TRBJ1-3; 7 nucleotides line up with TRBD1. After removal of 5 bases from V and 0 bases from J, the junction contained 13 bases not matched to a gene. CDR3 length: 18 amino acids. Germline CDR1 is MDHEN and CDR2 is SYDVKM. The CDR3 region is CASSPEWGRGSSGNTIYF. The CDR3 bases are TGTGCCAGCAGTCCAGAGTGGGGCAGGGGGAGCTCTGGAAACACCATATATTTT.

The J gene is TRBJ2-2, the V gene TRBV7-3; D remains ambiguous. The CDR3 runs 16 residues. In germline, CDR1 is SGHTA, CDR2 FQGTGA. V was cut by 0 bases and J by 1 base, with 9 bases left in between. The CDR3 coding sequence is TGTGCCAGCAGCTTAACCGCCCTAAGGAACACCGGGGAGCTGTTTTTT. Its translation: CASSLTALRNTGELFF.

This clone has a single count. The chain combines TRBV12-5 with TRBJ2-7; D is unresolved. The germline V and J ends were trimmed by 1 base and 5 bases, with 9 bases remaining between them. From germline, CDR1 is LGHNT and CDR2 FRNRAP. This CDR3 is 13 amino acids long. The DNA for the CDR3 is TGTGCTAGTGGTTTGGCGAGAGAGAACGAGCAGTACTTC. As protein: CASGLARENEQYF.

V gene TRBV15 combines with J gene TRBJ2-1; 11 nucleotides agree with TRBD1. The trim removed 5 bases at V and 2 bases at J, leaving 5 bases unmatched. This CDR3 region has 16 residues. CDR1 and CDR2 (germline): LNHNV, YYDKDF (reference sequence). CDR3 residues: CATSGRTGGAYNEQFF. The CDR3 DNA reads TGTGCCACCAGCGGTCGGACAGGGGGCGCCTACAATGAGCAGTTCTTC.

The genes are TRBV10-2 and TRBJ1-4; perhaps TRBD1 as D (6 bases). The germline V gene encodes CDR1 WSHSY and CDR2 SAAADI. There are 14 residues in the CDR3. The V end was cut by 7 bases, the J end by 4 bases, with 13 bases between. The CDR3 sequence: CASMSGQLNEKLFF. The CDR3 coding sequence is TGCGCCAGCATGTCAGGACAGCTTAATGAAAAACTGTTTTTT.

The J gene is TRBJ2-2, the V gene TRBV14, with a weak D call TRBD1 (6 bases). The V end lost 4 bases, the J end lost 2 bases, and 14 bases lay between the germline ends. CDR1 and CDR2 from the germline V gene are SGHDN and FVKESK. The CDR3 length is 16 residues. The CDR3 sequence is CASSLRTDRNTGELFF. CDR3 bases: TGTGCCAGCAGCCTCCGGACAGACAGAAACACCGGGGAGCTGTTTTTT.

The count of this clone is one. The chain employs TRBV6-6 and TRBJ1-1; D gene ambiguous. The V and J ends lost 8 bases and 4 bases respectively, with 8 bases between them. Germline CDR1 is MNHNY and CDR2 is SVGAGI (reference sequence). The CDR3 sequence is 11 residues long. The CDR3 region is CASRVATEAFF. The CDR3 nucleotides read TGTGCCAGCCGGGTGGCCACTGAAGCTTTCTTT.

This clone was detected once. The CDR3 loop is CASSQSTTYEQYF. The DNA of the CDR3 is TGTGCCAGCAGCCAAAGTACCACCTACGAGCAGTACTTC. The genes are TRBV6-5 and TRBJ2-7; D call uncertain. V lost 6 bases, J lost 2 bases, and 11 bases lay in between. The CDR3 length is 13 residues. In germline, CDR1 is MNHEY, CDR2 SVGAGI.

The rearrangement joins TRBV4-3 to TRBJ2-1; 15 nucleotides match TRBD2. Germline values: CDR1 LGHNA, CDR2 YSLEER. Germline trimming cut 4 bases from V and 9 bases from J; bases unmatched to any gene: 13. There are 18 residues in the CDR3. DNA for the CDR3: TGCGCCAGCAGCCGGGCCGTCTACGGACTAGCGGGAGGGGGTGAGCAGTTCTTC. Translating it yields CASSRAVYGLAGGGEQFF.

This chain joins TRBV28 and TRBJ2-7, with TRBD1 identical over 9 bases. The length of the CDR3 is 15 residues. Trimming at V came to 7 bases and at J to 3 bases, leaving 10 bases not matched to a gene. Germline V gene lookup returns CDR1 MDHEN and CDR2 SYDVKM. The DNA of the CDR3 is TGTGCCAGCAACCCCTCGGGACAGGGTATCTACGAGCAGTACTTC. Protein sequence: CASNPSGQGIYEQYF. The complete variable domain, with remaining parts taken from reference TRBV28 and TRBJ2-7, reads DVKVTQSSRYLVKRTGEKVFLECVQDMDHENMFWYRQDPGLGLRLIYFSYDVKMKEKGDIPEGYSVSREKKERFSLILESASTNQTSMYLCASNPSGQGIYEQYFGPGTRLTVT.

This clone was recorded a few times. A far larger clone is one nucleotide away, so this likely arose from a read error. The rearrangement uses TRBV7-8 and TRBJ2-7; D is undetermined. The germline gives CDR1 SGHVS, CDR2 FQNEAQ. V was pared by 6 bases and J by 2 bases, with 17 bases between. There are 15 residues in the CDR3. The CDR3 sequence is CASSFPRYSPYEQYF. Written as DNA, the CDR3 is TGTGCCAGCAGTTTCCCCCGCTACTCACCCTACGAGCAGTACTTC.

J is TRBJ2-5 and V is TRBV29-1; a weak D match, TRBD2 (5 bases). The J call may not be correct, given that the DNA end is closer to TRBJ2-7. The CDR3 contains 16 residues. Germline V gives CDR1 SQVTM, CDR2 ANQGSEA. The CDR3 spells CSVIPNLDWSSYEQYF. CDR3 in DNA: TGCAGCGTTATCCCCAACCTGGACTGGAGCTCCTACGAGCAGTACTTC.

The CDR3 coding sequence is TGTGCCAGCAGCCAGGCAGGTTTCACTGGCTACACCTTC. It encodes CASSQAGFTGYTF. The chain combines TRBV27 with TRBJ1-2; D ambiguous. The CDR3 spans 13 residues. From germline, CDR1 is MNHEY and CDR2 SMNVEV (reference sequence). V gave up 6 bases and J gave up 7 bases, with 15 bases separating them.

The rearrangement uses TRBV5-4 and TRBJ1-3, with D perhaps TRBD1 (6 bases). CDR3 length: 17 residues. V shed 4 bases and J shed 0 bases, with 17 bases lying between them. CDR1 is SGHNT, CDR2 YYREEE, per germline (reference sequence). The CDR3 loop is CASSRGGGTNSGNTIYF. The CDR3 DNA reads TGTGCCAGCAGCCGGGGAGGGGGGACTAACTCTGGAAACACCATATATTTT. Full variable domain (outside the CDR3, taken from reference TRBV5-4 and TRBJ1-3): ETGVTQSPTHLIKTRGQQVTLRCSSQSGHNTVSWYQQALGQGPQFIFQYYREEENGRGNFPPRFSGLQFPNYSSELNVNALELDDSALYLCASSRGGGTNSGNTIYFGEGSWLTVV.

V usage is TRBV7-9 and J usage is TRBJ2-7, with 10 bases fitting TRBD1. Germline CDR1 reads SEHNR; CDR2 reads FQNEAQ (reference sequence). Trimming took 3 bases from V and 3 from J; bases not matched to a gene: 5. This CDR3 is built from 15 residues. The DNA for the CDR3 is TGTGCCAGCAGCTTCCAAGGACAGGGGGTCTACGAGCAGTACTTC. Amino acids: CASSFQGQGVYEQYF.

The rearrangement uses TRBV6-6 and TRBJ2-3, with 9 bases aligning to TRBD1. The CDR3 totals 16 residues. Unmatched junction bases numbered 7, after V lost 2 bases and J lost 4 bases. Per the germline V gene, CDR1 is MNHNY and CDR2 is SVGAGI (reference sequence). The CDR3 DNA is TGTGCCAGCAGTTACCGACCTACAGGGGGCGCAGATACGCAGTATTTT. It codes for CASSYRPTGGADTQYF.

The genes are TRBV6-5 and TRBJ2-5; D is possibly TRBD2 (6 bases). The germline gives CDR1 MNHEY, CDR2 SVGAGI. The CDR3 has 15 amino acids. V lost 5 bases and J lost 6, with 19 bases in between. The CDR3 DNA is TGTGCCAGCAGTCTTACGATGGGGGGTGCAAAGACCCAGTACTTC. The encoded protein is CASSLTMGGAKTQYF.

This clone was counted ten times or more. The CDR3 here is CASSYSWAAQETQYF. The CDR3 region has the DNA TGTGCCAGCAGTTACTCGTGGGCAGCCCAAGAGACCCAGTACTTC. The chain carries TRBV6-5 and TRBJ2-5; D gene uncertain. V dropped 0 bases and J dropped 1 base, with 9 bases sitting between them. Germline CDR1 reads MNHEY; CDR2 reads SVGAGI. The CDR3 extends over 15 amino acids.

The genes are TRBV10-3 and TRBJ1-3, with 8 bases fitting TRBD1. V lost 6 bases and J lost 0; bases outside the gene matches: 4. Per germline, CDR1 ENHRY and CDR2 SYGVKD. CDR3 length: 15 residues. CDR3 sequence: CAISPGQASGNTIYF. The CDR3 region has the DNA TGTGCCATCAGCCCGGGACAGGCCTCTGGAAACACCATATATTTT.

Concerning this clone itself: This specimen includes other DNA sequences encoding the same CDR3. The rearrangement uses TRBV18 and TRBJ1-1, with D possibly matching TRBD1 (6 bases). Germline V gene data show CDR1 as KGHSH and CDR2 as LQKENI. V was trimmed by 5 bases and J by 0 bases, leaving 7 bases between them. This CDR3 region has 13 residues. DNA for the CDR3: TGTGCCAGCTCAGGGGGCGTGAACACTGAAGCTTTCTTT. Translated, it gives CASSGGVNTEAFF. The whole variable domain, filled in from reference TRBV18 and TRBJ1-1, reads NAGVMQNPRHLVRRRGQEARLRCSPMKGHSHVYWYRQLPEEGLKFMVYLQKENIIDESGMPKERFSAEFPKEGPSILRIQQVVRGDSAAYFCASSGGVNTEAFFGQGTRLTVV.

The chain links TRBV29-1 to TRBJ2-3, with TRBD2 as a possible D gene (6 bases). The CDR3 has 13 amino acids. Looked up from germline, CDR1 is SQVTM and CDR2 is ANQGSEA. V lost 4 bases to trimming and J lost 1 base, with 9 bases between them. The CDR3 DNA reads TGCAGCGTTGTAGCGGTAGGCACAGATACGCAGTATTTT. Its protein product is CSVVAVGTDTQYF.

The gene calls are TRBV30 and TRBJ2-7; 7 nucleotides match TRBD1. This CDR3 region has 11 residues. From germline, CDR1 is GTSNPN and CDR2 SVGIG (reference sequence). With V trimmed by 4 bases and J by 5 bases, 2 bases remained unmatched. CDR3 residues: CAWKQGHEQYF. The CDR3 bases are TGTGCCTGGAAACAGGGGCACGAGCAGTACTTC.

V gene TRBV5-1 combines with J gene TRBJ2-6, with D unresolved. Trimming stripped 4 bases from V and 0 bases from J, with 14 bases between. Per the germline V gene, CDR1 is SGHRS and CDR2 is YFSETQ. CDR3 length: 17 residues. For the CDR3, the DNA is TGCGCCAGCAGCCAAGCCACCCAAAGCTCTGGGGCCAACGTCCTGACTTTC. Amino acids: CASSQATQSSGANVLTF.

In its sample, this clone was seen many times. This sequence joins TRBV7-9 and TRBJ2-3; no reliable D call. Between the trimmed V and J ends, which lost 0 bases and 4 bases, there was a span of 2 bases. Germline V gives CDR1 SEHNR, CDR2 FQNEAQ (reference sequence). This CDR3 is 12 amino acids long. CDR3 sequence (DNA): TGTGCCAGCAGCTTAGCGGCAGATACGCAGTATTTT. As protein: CASSLAADTQYF. Based on the CDR3 plus reference TRBV7-9 and TRBJ2-3, the full variable domain is DTGVSQNPRHKITKRGQNVTFRCDPISEHNRLYWYRQTLGQGPEFLTYFQNEAQLEKSRLLSDRFSAERPKGSFSTLEIQRTEQGDSAMYLCASSLAADTQYFGPGTRLTVL.